This is a list of T cell receptor beta chains from one sample in a study of blood T cells in healthy people across ages. One entry per CDR3 protein, called by TCRdb with MiXCR from the 5' RACE reads. The sample consists of almost 800,000 distinct CDR3 sequences, 58% of them appearing once. The sample comprised blood. The receptors stem from a man aged 30 to 45 in good health. Each CDR3 is given without its conserved first and last residue.

V	J	CDR3
TRBV4-2	TRBJ1-2	ASSQEAREYGYT
TRBV20-1	TRBJ2-1	SARGGSGRNEQF
TRBV4-1	TRBJ2-1	ASSQGSANEQF
TRBV5-1	TRBJ2-1	ASSPVAGDYNEQF
TRBV29-1	TRBJ1-1	SVDPGERPVAF
TRBV11-1	TRBJ1-1	ASSLMMGGNEAF
TRBV20-1	TRBJ2-1	SARDMWGLSGDEQF
TRBV5-1	TRBJ1-2	ASSPPELGSYT
TRBV27	TRBJ2-5	ASPKTVRGQETQY
TRBV20-1	TRBJ1-5	SANNRTGGFNQPQH
TRBV20-1	TRBJ2-7	SASSDEQY
TRBV7-9	TRBJ2-7	ASSLSSYEQY
TRBV20-1	TRBJ2-1	SAHLTLSSYREQF
TRBV6-5	TRBJ2-2	ASRHRRNTGELF
TRBV7-2	TRBJ2-1	ASSLPVRGEEF
TRBV5-6	TRBJ2-3	ASSTGAYTDTQY
TRBV15	TRBJ1-2	ATINIDGYT
TRBV6-6	TRBJ1-2	ASSSQDNPGYGYT
TRBV7-9	TRBJ2-1	ASSGSGLTLYNEQF
TRBV3-1	TRBJ1-2	ASSQKKGAGNGYT
TRBV3-1	TRBJ2-7	ATYYEQY
TRBV7-9	TRBJ2-1	ASSLGGMRSAKNEQF